Below, 9 T cell receptor beta chains from the same sample are listed, as sequenced in a study of blood T cell repertoires in COVID-19. Libraries were prepared by immunoSEQ multiplex PCR; TCRdb keeps only in-frame clonotypes and omits some of them. The table lists about 300,000 clones, 88% of them singletons. The specimen was peripheral blood. The receptor set was obtained from a young man with active or convalescent COVID-19.

The chain is built from TRBV10-1 and TRBJ1-6; 9 bases fit TRBD1. The germline CDR1 and CDR2 sequences are WNHNN and SYGVQD (reference sequence). Trimming cost V 5 bases and J 7 bases; bases outside gene matches: 6. The CDR3 is 15 amino acids. As DNA, the CDR3 is TGCGCCAGCAGTATGGACAGGGGACTCAATTCACCCCTCCACTTT. This translates into CASSMDRGLNSPLHF.

The V call is TRBV24-1, the J call TRBJ2-5; 7 positions match TRBD2. The germline V gene encodes CDR1 KGHDR and CDR2 SFDVKD. The CDR3 contains 17 residues. V lost 0 bases and J lost 1; bases outside the gene matches: 7. In nucleotides, the CDR3 is TGTGCCACCAGTGATTTGCCGTCCCAGCGGGGCCAAGAGACCCAGTACTTC. It specifies CATSDLPSQRGQETQYF.

The chain recombines TRBV15 with TRBJ2-7; D perhaps matches TRBD1 (5 bases). Germline assignment: CDR1 LNHNV and CDR2 YYDKDF (reference sequence). V was clipped by 4 bases and J by 3 bases, with 10 bases between them. The CDR3 runs to 13 residues. The CDR3 DNA reads as TGTGCCACCAGCAAGGGGAACGGCTACGAGCAGTACTTC. Translating it yields CATSKGNGYEQYF.

The rearrangement uses TRBV10-3 and TRBJ1-6; 10 bases match TRBD1. The ends lost 6 bases at V and 11 bases at J; junction bases unmatched: 22. The germline CDR1 and CDR2 sequences are ENHRY and SYGVKD. The CDR3 length is 19 residues. CDR3 loop: CAISTPGQGQFGERAPLHF. In DNA form, the CDR3 reads TGTGCCATCAGCACTCCGGGACAGGGGCAATTTGGGGAGAGGGCACCCCTCCACTTT.

The CDR3 DNA is TGTGCCAGCAAGGAGACAGGCTTGGCAGTCCCCTACAATGAGCAGTTCTTC. It translates to CASKETGLAVPYNEQFF. V and J are TRBV2 and TRBJ2-1, with a possible D match to TRBD1 (6 bases). The CDR3 loop spans 17 amino acids. CDR1 and CDR2 (germline): SNHLY, FYNNEI. V was pared by 7 bases and J by 2 bases, with 21 bases between.

The chain recombines TRBV6-5 with TRBJ1-5; 8 positions agree with TRBD1. Germline V gives CDR1 MNHEY, CDR2 SVGAGI. The CDR3 consists of 14 residues. With 6 bases clipped from V and 6 bases from J, the junction kept 7 bases outside the gene matches. The CDR3 is CASSPRGLVQPQHF. In DNA, the CDR3 is TGTGCCAGCAGCCCCAGGGGGCTCGTTCAGCCCCAGCATTTT.

The V call is TRBV14, the J call TRBJ1-2, with 8 bases that match TRBD1. CDR1 and CDR2 (germline): SGHDN, FVKESK. The CDR3 is 15 residues long. V shed 0 bases and J 4 bases; nucleotides not matched to a gene: 4. The CDR3 nucleotides are TGTGCCAGCAGCCAAGATCTAACAGGGGGCTATGGCTACACCTTC. It translates to CASSQDLTGGYGYTF.

The chain joins TRBV18 to TRBJ2-7; perhaps TRBD2 as D (5 bases). The CDR3 length is 15 residues. Trimming took off 3 bases at V and 3 bases at J, with 15 bases between the two ends. Germline V gene lookup returns CDR1 KGHSH and CDR2 LQKENI. In DNA form, the CDR3 reads TGTGCCAGCTCACCGGGAGAGGAACGAGGCTACGAGCAGTACTTC. It specifies CASSPGEERGYEQYF.

This clone was counted a few times. The rearrangement joins TRBV5-5 to TRBJ1-3, with D unclear. This CDR3 region has 16 residues. Germline V gives CDR1 SGHKS, CDR2 YYEKEE (reference sequence). V lost 2 bases, J lost 0 bases, and 12 bases lay in between. The CDR3 nucleotides are TGTGCCAGCAGCTTAGTCGGAACGGGCTCTGGAAACACCATATATTTT. This translates into CASSLVGTGSGNTIYF.